This T cell receptor beta chain was recovered during a study of spatial heterogeneity in lung cancer. Study conclusions and caveats: In blood, ubiquitous expanded tumor TCRs appeared more at resection than follow-up.

Time point denoted: sample taken at primary tumor resection. Without sorting, whole RNA was sequenced from tumor, nontumor lung or frozen PBMC. The donor group consisted of over 60 patients who had untreated, early-stage non-small cell lung cancer. There are many counts of this clonotype. Its antigen is still unknown. Trimming removed 2 bases at V and 4 bases at J, with 16 bases between. Germline loops: CDR1 SGDLS, CDR2 YYNGEE. This CDR3 spans 17 amino acids. Unique molecular identifiers, one per molecule, were present on every TCR cDNA molecule. MiXCR, applied by TCRdb to the 5' RACE reads, yields one record per CDR3 protein. Of 90,000 or so distinct CDR3 sequences listed, approximately 8.6% are singletons.

The chain joins TRBV9 to TRBJ2-6; no reliable D call. The receptor's source is a male donor with early-stage non-small cell lung cancer. This material consisted of PBMCs, taken at surgery. CDR3 in amino acids: CASSVGSLALGANVLTF. In DNA form, the CDR3 reads TGTGCCAGCAGCGTGGGCTCGTTAGCTCTGGGGGCCAACGTCCTGACTTTC.